Each of the 18 T cell receptor beta chains below was sequenced from the same sample in a study of T cell changes during pregnancy in multiple sclerosis. Here immunoSEQ multiplex PCR was the method, and the copy in TCRdb shows in-frame clones only, minus some. In the table there are approximately 100,000 clones, about 90% of which are singletons. The specimen comprised peripheral blood, sampled before pregnancy. These receptors were collected from a female donor with multiple sclerosis, enrolled in a pregnancy study.

This clone appeared once. The chain is built from TRBV7-2 and TRBJ1-1, with D hard to call. The CDR3 runs 15 residues. Germline CDR1 is SGHTA and CDR2 is FQGNSA. The CDR3 nucleotides are TGTGCGACCAGAAGGGTTGGAGCGGGGAACACTGAAGCTTTCTTT. Protein product: CATRRVGAGNTEAFF.

This clone has just one count. This sequence joins TRBV6-1 and TRBJ1-5, with D unclear. CDR3 size: 13 residues. V was pared by 6 bases and J by 3 bases, with 9 bases between. Germline CDR1 reads MNHNS; CDR2 reads SASEGT. The DNA of the CDR3 is TGTGCCAGCAGCCCGGGGTACAATCAGCCCCAGCATTTT. It yields the protein CASSPGYNQPQHF.

V gene TRBV15 combines with J gene TRBJ2-1, with 8 bases lining up with TRBD1. Germline-derived CDR1 and CDR2 are LNHNV and YYDKDF (reference sequence). There are 15 residues in the CDR3. V lost 11 bases and J lost 4; bases outside the gene matches: 13. The CDR3 DNA follows: TGTGCCGCTAGGACGGACAGGGCCTATTACAATGAGCAGTTCTTC. This encodes CAARTDRAYYNEQFF.

This rearrangement joins TRBV30 to TRBJ2-7; no clear D. The CDR3 loop spans 12 amino acids. Germline V CDR1 and CDR2: GTSNPN, SVGIG (reference sequence). The V and J ends lost 0 bases and 6 bases respectively, with 9 bases between them. Here the CDR3 reads CAWSVFGSEQYF. The CDR3 coding sequence is TGTGCCTGGAGTGTATTCGGTAGCGAGCAGTACTTC.

The V gene is TRBV7-2, the J gene TRBJ2-5, with D uncertain. The germline gives CDR1 SGHTA, CDR2 FQGNSA. This CDR3 region has 14 residues. The V and J ends lost 1 base and 6 bases respectively, with 12 bases between them. The CDR3, as DNA: TGTGCCAGCAGCTTAGGAGGTAGTGGTAAGACCCAGTACTTC. Residues: CASSLGGSGKTQYF.

The chain combines TRBV4-2 with TRBJ1-2; 8 bases fit TRBD1. This CDR3 comprises 14 residues. Trimming cost V 6 bases and J 3 bases; bases outside gene matches: 6. Germline values: CDR1 LGHNA, CDR2 YNFKEQ. Here the CDR3 DNA reads TGTGCCAGCAGGGACAGGGTGGCCGACTATGGCTACACCTTC. Translating it yields CASRDRVADYGYTF.

V and J are TRBV9 and TRBJ1-1; TRBD1 matches 7 bases. This CDR3 spans 14 amino acids. Trimming removed 4 bases from V and 2 bases from J; junction bases left unmatched: 5. CDR1 and CDR2 from the germline V gene are SGDLS and YYNGEE. CDR3 protein: CASSKRDSNTEAFF. For the CDR3, the DNA is TGTGCCAGCAGCAAGAGGGACAGCAACACTGAAGCTTTCTTT.

This chain uses TRBV14 with TRBJ2-2, with 8 bases that match TRBD1. V lost 0 bases and J lost 9; bases outside the gene matches: 18. CDR1 and CDR2 (germline): SGHDN, FVKESK. This CDR3 is built from 19 residues. In DNA, the CDR3 is TGTGCCAGCAGCCAAGACGGGACAGGAACCCCTCGTCGTAGCAGGGAGCTGTTTTTT. Translation: CASSQDGTGTPRRSRELFF.

The V gene is TRBV6-1, the J gene TRBJ1-2, with D possibly being TRBD1 (6 bases). Trimming removed 5 bases from V and 4 bases from J, with 17 bases in between. The CDR3 loop spans 15 amino acids. Germline CDR1 reads MNHNS; CDR2 reads SASEGT. For the CDR3, the DNA is TGTGCCAGCAGTCCACAGGGAGTCCACTTCTATGGCTACACCTTC. This codes for CASSPQGVHFYGYTF.

The chain joins TRBV15 to TRBJ2-2, with no clear D. CDR1 and CDR2 from the germline V gene are LNHNV and YYDKDF (reference sequence). This CDR3 is 13 amino acids long. V lost 1 base and J lost 6, with 6 bases in between. In DNA form, the CDR3 reads TGTGCCACCAGCAGAGTAGGAGCCGGGGAGCTGTTTTTT. As protein: CATSRVGAGELFF. Full variable domain (missing parts from reference TRBV15 and TRBJ2-2): DAMVIQNPRYQVTQFGKPVTLSCSQTLNHNVMYWYQQKSSQAPKLLFHYYDKDFNNEADTPDNFQSRRPNTSFCFLDIRSPGLGDTAMYLCATSRVGAGELFFGEGSRLTVL.

The J gene is TRBJ2-2, the V gene TRBV4-1; 8 bases are a match to TRBD1. V was pared by 0 bases and J by 7 bases, with 4 bases of the junction left unmatched. CDR1 is MGHRA, CDR2 YSYEKL, per germline. The CDR3 has 15 amino acids. The CDR3 here is CASSQDQGAFGELFF. In DNA, the CDR3 is TGCGCCAGCAGCCAAGACCAGGGGGCGTTCGGGGAGCTGTTTTTT.

V gene TRBV18 combines with J gene TRBJ1-1; TRBD1 matches at 9 bases. This CDR3 has 14 amino acids. With 7 bases clipped from V and 1 base from J, the junction kept 4 bases outside the gene matches. Per germline, CDR1 KGHSH and CDR2 LQKENI. The DNA of the CDR3 is TGTGCCAGCTTACAGGGGGCCGGGAACACTGAAGCTTTCTTT. It is translated as CASLQGAGNTEAFF.

This chain links TRBV19 with TRBJ1-5; D is unresolved. This CDR3 contains 14 residues. V dropped 1 base and J dropped 5 bases, with 9 bases sitting between them. Germline CDR1 and CDR2: LNHDA and SQIVND (reference sequence). CDR3: CASSIGRIYQPQHF. The CDR3 bases are TGTGCCAGTAGTATAGGGAGAATCTATCAGCCCCAGCATTTT. Full variable domain (remainder filled in from reference TRBV19 and TRBJ1-5): DGGITQSPKYLFRKEGQNVTLSCEQNLNHDAMYWYRQDPGQGLRLIYYSQIVNDFQKGDIAEGYSVSREKKESFPLTVTSAQKNPTAFYLCASSIGRIYQPQHFGDGTRLSIL.

The genes are TRBV11-1 and TRBJ1-6; D not resolved. The CDR3 totals 15 residues. Germline V gene data show CDR1 as SGHAT and CDR2 as FQDESV (reference sequence). Trimming stripped 3 bases from V and 9 bases from J, with 15 bases between. This CDR3 reads CASSLMPLGGSPLHF. The CDR3 DNA reads as TGTGCCAGCAGCTTGATGCCCCTCGGCGGTTCACCCCTCCACTTT.

V usage is TRBV5-1 and J usage is TRBJ2-3; 14 bases agree with TRBD2. The CDR3 sequence is 16 residues long. Germline V CDR1 and CDR2: SGHRS, YFSETQ. The V and J ends lost 0 bases and 5 bases, in that order; junction bases with no gene match: 2. The CDR3, as DNA: TGCGCCAGCAGCTTGGCAGGGACTAGCGGGAGAGATACGCAGTATTTT. Protein: CASSLAGTSGRDTQYF.

The rearrangement uses TRBV21-1 and TRBJ1-5; TRBD1 was called by the table and not checked on the DNA. TRBV21-1 is assigned pseudogene status. The CDR3 runs to 18 residues. The CDR3 sequence: CASSRLVQVQGNNQPQHF. The CDR3 bases are TGTGCCAGCAGCAGACTTGTTCAAGTCCAGGGGAACAATCAGCCCCAGCATTTT.

The J gene is TRBJ2-1, the V gene TRBV19; 7 bases map to TRBD1. CDR3 length: 15 amino acids. V shed 7 bases and J 1 base; nucleotides not matched to a gene: 7. Germline lookup yields CDR1 LNHDA and CDR2 SQIVND (reference sequence). DNA of the CDR3: TGTGCCAGTAAAGAAGGACAGGCGTCCTACAATGAGCAGTTCTTC. This translates into CASKEGQASYNEQFF.

This clone was observed a single time. The chain links TRBV5-1 to TRBJ1-3; no clear D. V gave up 0 bases and J gave up 0 bases, with 4 bases separating them. The CDR3 loop spans 14 amino acids. Germline V gene data show CDR1 as SGHRS and CDR2 as YFSETQ. CDR3 loop: CASSLADSGNTIYF. The CDR3 nucleotides are TGCGCCAGCAGCTTGGCAGACTCTGGAAACACCATATATTTT.